A selection of T cell receptor beta chains follows, all from one sample in a study of blood T cell repertoires in COVID-19. The table came from immunoSEQ multiplex PCR; TCRdb's copy has only in-frame clones and leaves some out. This table has 450,000 to 500,000 clones, over 75% appearing once. What was sequenced was peripheral blood. The receptors come from a human donor in a cohort sampled during active COVID-19. Both conserved end residues are part of each CDR3. Each record gives: D gene, V gene, clone size, J gene, CDR3 protein, CDR3 DNA. D genes are given only for firm matches. Size is omitted from some rows. Given values are once, few, many or a class for expanded clones.

d_gene: NA; v_gene: TRBV10-3; abundance: NA; j_gene: TRBJ2-1; CDR3aa: CAISESAGKPQQFF; CDR3nt: TGTGCCATCAGTGAGTCAGCCGGGAAACCCCAGCAGTTCTTC
d_gene: TRBD1; v_gene: TRBV5-1; abundance: NA; j_gene: TRBJ2-2; CDR3aa: CASSLAGQGAGTGELFF; CDR3nt: TGCGCCAGCAGCTTGGCCGGGCAGGGGGCAGGGACCGGGGAGCTGTTTTTT
d_gene: NA; v_gene: TRBV11-1; abundance: NA; j_gene: TRBJ2-4; CDR3aa: CASRIPGQGKPQYF; CDR3nt: TGTGCCAGCAGAATACCTGGACAAGGCAAGCCGCAGTACTTC
d_gene: NA; v_gene: TRBV12-3/TRBV12-4; abundance: NA; j_gene: TRBJ1-2; CDR3aa: CASSSDWRQGYTF; CDR3nt: TGTGCCAGCAGTAGTGACTGGCGGCAAGGCTACACCTTC
d_gene: NA; v_gene: TRBV5-1; abundance: NA; j_gene: TRBJ2-1; CDR3aa: CASSPGGYNEQFF; CDR3nt: TGCGCCAGCAGCCCCGGCGGGTACAATGAGCAGTTCTTC
d_gene: NA; v_gene: TRBV7-9; abundance: NA; j_gene: TRBJ2-1; CDR3aa: CASSTLGGTALWGNEQFF; CDR3nt: TGTGCCAGCAGCACCCTTGGCGGGACTGCCCTCTGGGGCAATGAGCAGTTCTTC
d_gene: NA; v_gene: TRBV18; abundance: NA; j_gene: TRBJ1-1; CDR3aa: CASSQSDSREAFF; CDR3nt: TGTGCCAGCTCACAGTCCGACAGTCGAGAAGCTTTCTTT
d_gene: TRBD1; v_gene: TRBV5-1; abundance: NA; j_gene: TRBJ2-2; CDR3aa: CASSLRVTGDSPGELFF; CDR3nt: TGCGCCAGCAGCTTGAGAGTGACAGGGGACTCGCCCGGGGAGCTGTTTTTT
d_gene: NA; v_gene: TRBV5-8; abundance: NA; j_gene: TRBJ1-5; CDR3aa: CASSRDYLDGLQEEPQHF; CDR3nt: TGTGCCAGCAGTCGAGATTACCTAGACGGCCTCCAAGAGGAGCCCCAGCATTTT
d_gene: NA; v_gene: TRBV30; abundance: NA; j_gene: TRBJ1-2; CDR3aa: CAWTKRGPSIGYTF; CDR3nt: TGTGCCTGGACAAAAAGGGGCCCCTCTATAGGCTACACCTTC
d_gene: NA; v_gene: TRBV28; abundance: once; j_gene: TRBJ2-2; CDR3aa: CASSYSGNTGELFF; CDR3nt: TGTGCCAGCAGTTACTCGGGGAACACCGGGGAGCTGTTTTTT
d_gene: NA; v_gene: TRBV2; abundance: NA; j_gene: TRBJ1-1; CDR3aa: CASSEQGRQNTEAFF; CDR3nt: TGTGCCAGCAGTGAACAGGGGCGCCAGAACACTGAAGCTTTCTTT
d_gene: NA; v_gene: TRBV7-2; abundance: NA; j_gene: TRBJ2-3; CDR3aa: CASSYARPSTDTQYF; CDR3nt: TGTGCCAGCAGCTACGCCAGGCCCAGCACAGATACGCAGTATTTT
d_gene: TRBD1; v_gene: TRBV14; abundance: NA; j_gene: TRBJ1-2; CDR3aa: CASSHQDRGIYGYTF; CDR3nt: TGTGCCAGCAGCCACCAGGACAGGGGAATCTATGGCTACACCTTC
d_gene: NA; v_gene: TRBV5-4; abundance: NA; j_gene: TRBJ1-2; CDR3aa: CASSPWGTSGYTF; CDR3nt: TGTGCCAGCAGCCCCTGGGGGACTTCTGGCTACACCTTC
d_gene: NA; v_gene: TRBV28; abundance: NA; j_gene: TRBJ1-2; CDR3aa: CASSLVRALTF; CDR3nt: TGTGCCAGCAGTTTAGTCAGGGCCCTCACCTTC
d_gene: TRBD1; v_gene: TRBV27; abundance: NA; j_gene: TRBJ2-7; CDR3aa: CASSSRDREREQYF; CDR3nt: TGTGCCAGCAGTTCCCGGGACAGGGAACGCGAGCAGTACTTC
d_gene: TRBD2; v_gene: TRBV7-2; abundance: NA; j_gene: TRBJ2-3; CDR3aa: CASTLAGSTDTQYF; CDR3nt: TGTGCCAGCACCCTAGCGGGCTCCACAGATACGCAGTATTTT
d_gene: NA; v_gene: TRBV28; abundance: NA; j_gene: TRBJ1-5; CDR3aa: CASISPRNQPQHF; CDR3nt: TGTGCCAGCATATCCCCCAGGAATCAGCCCCAGCATTTT
d_gene: NA; v_gene: TRBV6-1; abundance: NA; j_gene: TRBJ1-5; CDR3aa: CASSELRGGNQPQHF; CDR3nt: TGTGCCAGCAGTGAACTTCGGGGAGGCAATCAGCCCCAGCATTTT
d_gene: NA; v_gene: TRBV7-9; abundance: NA; j_gene: TRBJ1-1; CDR3aa: CASSLGGRFYTEAFF; CDR3nt: TGTGCCAGCAGCTTAGGGGGCAGATTTTACACTGAAGCTTTCTTT
d_gene: TRBD2; v_gene: TRBV27; abundance: NA; j_gene: TRBJ2-2; CDR3aa: CASSISSGSTGELFF; CDR3nt: TGTGCCAGCAGTATTTCCAGCGGGAGCACCGGGGAGCTGTTTTTT
d_gene: NA; v_gene: TRBV28; abundance: few; j_gene: TRBJ1-2; CDR3aa: CASSPGGRYGYTF; CDR3nt: TGTGCCAGCAGCCCCGGGGGGCGCTATGGCTACACCTTC
d_gene: TRBD2; v_gene: TRBV4-1; abundance: once; j_gene: TRBJ2-7; CDR3aa: CASSQEFASGNYEQYF; CDR3nt: TGCGCCAGCAGCCAAGAATTCGCTAGCGGGAACTACGAGCAGTACTTC
d_gene: NA; v_gene: TRBV5-1; abundance: NA; j_gene: TRBJ2-7; CDR3aa: CASRVPGTGEQYF; CDR3nt: TGCGCCAGCAGGGTACCGGGAACCGGGGAGCAGTACTTC
d_gene: NA; v_gene: TRBV9; abundance: NA; j_gene: TRBJ1-1; CDR3aa: CASSHGPRDTEAFF; CDR3nt: TGTGCCAGCAGCCACGGACCCAGGGACACTGAAGCTTTCTTT
d_gene: TRBD2; v_gene: TRBV27; abundance: once; j_gene: TRBJ2-7; CDR3aa: CASKLNSGRDYEQYF; CDR3nt: TGTGCCAGCAAACTGAATAGCGGGAGAGACTACGAGCAGTACTTC
d_gene: NA; v_gene: TRBV10-3; abundance: NA; j_gene: TRBJ2-1; CDR3aa: CAILEAGRNEQFF; CDR3nt: TGTGCCATCCTAGAGGCTGGAAGGAATGAGCAGTTCTTC
d_gene: NA; v_gene: TRBV15; abundance: NA; j_gene: TRBJ2-7; CDR3aa: CATSRDLKPYEQYF; CDR3nt: TGTGCCACCAGCAGAGATCTGAAGCCCTACGAGCAGTACTTC
d_gene: TRBD1; v_gene: TRBV27; abundance: once; j_gene: TRBJ2-7; CDR3aa: CASSLGGTGGNEQYF; CDR3nt: TGTGCCAGCAGTTTAGGGGGGACAGGGGGCAACGAGCAGTACTTC
d_gene: TRBD1; v_gene: TRBV2; abundance: NA; j_gene: TRBJ1-6; CDR3aa: CASSESGGQGYSPLHF; CDR3nt: TGTGCCAGCAGTGAGAGCGGGGGACAGGGTTATTCACCCCTCCACTTT
d_gene: TRBD1; v_gene: TRBV19; abundance: NA; j_gene: TRBJ2-7; CDR3aa: CASSIRQGGHEQYF; CDR3nt: TGTGCCAGTAGTATTCGACAGGGGGGTCACGAGCAGTACTTC
d_gene: NA; v_gene: TRBV5-5; abundance: NA; j_gene: TRBJ2-7; CDR3aa: CASSLGIFGEQYF; CDR3nt: TGTGCCAGCAGCTTGGGGATCTTCGGGGAGCAGTACTTC
d_gene: NA; v_gene: TRBV6-5; abundance: NA; j_gene: TRBJ1-1; CDR3aa: CASTLGLQSTEAFF; CDR3nt: TGTGCCAGCACCCTAGGTCTCCAGAGCACTGAAGCTTTCTTT
d_gene: TRBD1; v_gene: TRBV5-6; abundance: NA; j_gene: TRBJ1-4; CDR3aa: CASSLAGTGWATNEKLFF; CDR3nt: TGTGCCAGCAGCTTGGCAGGGACAGGGTGGGCAACTAATGAAAAACTGTTTTTT
d_gene: TRBD1; v_gene: TRBV2; abundance: NA; j_gene: TRBJ1-5; CDR3aa: CASSGQGLYQPQHF; CDR3nt: TGTGCCAGCAGTGGACAGGGGCTGTATCAGCCCCAGCATTTT
d_gene: TRBD2; v_gene: TRBV28; abundance: once; j_gene: TRBJ2-1; CDR3aa: CASSQSGSGYNEQFF; CDR3nt: TGTGCCAGCAGCCAGAGCGGGAGTGGGTATAATGAGCAGTTCTTC
d_gene: TRBD2; v_gene: TRBV19; abundance: NA; j_gene: TRBJ2-3; CDR3aa: CASSPSGSITDTQYF; CDR3nt: TGTGCCAGTAGTCCTAGCGGGAGTATTACAGATACGCAGTATTTT
d_gene: NA; v_gene: TRBV7-9; abundance: NA; j_gene: TRBJ2-2; CDR3aa: CASSLGQNTGELFF; CDR3nt: TGTGCCAGCAGCTTAGGGCAGAACACCGGGGAGCTGTTTTTT
d_gene: TRBD1; v_gene: TRBV7-2; abundance: NA; j_gene: TRBJ1-3; CDR3aa: CASSSRTGLRGTIYF; CDR3nt: TGTGCCAGCAGCTCCCGGACAGGCCTGAGGGGCACCATATATTTT
d_gene: NA; v_gene: TRBV4-1; abundance: NA; j_gene: TRBJ2-1; CDR3aa: CASSQDREKASYNEQFF; CDR3nt: TGCGCCAGCAGCCAAGATCGGGAAAAGGCGTCCTACAATGAGCAGTTCTTC
d_gene: TRBD1; v_gene: TRBV18; abundance: NA; j_gene: TRBJ1-1; CDR3aa: CASSRTGVGTEAFF; CDR3nt: TGTGCCAGCTCACGAACAGGGGTTGGGACTGAAGCTTTCTTT
d_gene: NA; v_gene: TRBV6-5; abundance: NA; j_gene: TRBJ1-3; CDR3aa: CATHRGSYSGNTIYF; CDR3nt: TGTGCCACCCACCGCGGCAGTTACTCTGGAAACACCATATATTTT
d_gene: TRBD2; v_gene: TRBV19; abundance: NA; j_gene: TRBJ2-5; CDR3aa: CASSMVTSGRFQETQYF; CDR3nt: TGTGCCAGTAGTATGGTTACTAGCGGGAGATTCCAAGAGACCCAGTACTTC
d_gene: NA; v_gene: TRBV7-2; abundance: NA; j_gene: TRBJ2-6; CDR3aa: CASSLPLSAGANVLTF; CDR3nt: TGTGCCAGCAGCTTACCCCTATCCGCTGGGGCCAACGTCCTGACTTTC
d_gene: TRBD1; v_gene: TRBV6-2/TRBV6-3; abundance: NA; j_gene: TRBJ1-5; CDR3aa: CASSYPGQSNQPQHF; CDR3nt: TGTGCCAGCAGTTATCCGGGACAGTCCAATCAGCCCCAGCATTTT
d_gene: TRBD2; v_gene: TRBV9; abundance: NA; j_gene: TRBJ2-3; CDR3aa: CASSGLAGPGTDTQYF; CDR3nt: TGTGCCAGCAGCGGCCTAGCGGGACCAGGCACAGATACGCAGTATTTT
d_gene: NA; v_gene: TRBV11-2; abundance: NA; j_gene: TRBJ2-7; CDR3aa: CASSLILRGSAREQYF; CDR3nt: TGTGCCAGCAGCTTAATTCTAAGGGGGTCGGCCCGTGAGCAGTACTTC